This T cell receptor beta chain derives from a study of T cell responses to AZD1222 COVID-19 vaccine. Study-wide context: Pooled in the analysis were second doses at about 4 or about 12 weeks.

Study outcomes and limitations: Most donors were white British and more were female, and clonal diversity was possibly underestimated. A reported finding is that nearly half of spike-specific TCRs target unmutated variant regions.

With regard to this clone: What it binds is unknown.

This CDR3 contains 15 residues. From germline, CDR1 is MNHEY and CDR2 SVGAGI. J lost 2 bases, V lost 6 bases, and 4 bases had no gene match. Sequenced by immunoSEQ multiplex PCR; TCRdb stores in-frame clones only, minus some. This table has about 130,000 clones, 85% to 95% appearing once. This sequence originates from an adult in good health. The input for sequencing was peripheral blood, taken on day 0 of AZD1222 vaccination. V is TRBV6-5 and J is TRBJ2-6; 7 nucleotides line up with TRBD1. This CDR3 reads CASRHGQAGANVLTF. For the CDR3, the DNA is TGTGCCAGCAGACACGGACAGGCTGGGGCCAACGTCCTGACTTTC.